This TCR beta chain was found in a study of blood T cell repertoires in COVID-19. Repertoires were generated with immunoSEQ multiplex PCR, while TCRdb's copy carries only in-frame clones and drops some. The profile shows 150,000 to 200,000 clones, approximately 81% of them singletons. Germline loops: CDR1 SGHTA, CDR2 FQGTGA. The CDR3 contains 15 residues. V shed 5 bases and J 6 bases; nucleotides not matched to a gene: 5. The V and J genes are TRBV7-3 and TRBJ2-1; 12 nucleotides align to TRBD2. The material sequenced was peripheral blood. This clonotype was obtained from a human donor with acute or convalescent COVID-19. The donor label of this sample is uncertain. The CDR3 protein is CASSLMGLAGNEQFF. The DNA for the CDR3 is TGTGCCAGCAGCCTCATGGGACTAGCGGGCAATGAGCAGTTCTTC.